This T cell receptor (beta chain) was identified during a study of HIV-infected patients and healthy controls. The CDR3 is 13 residues long. With 5 bases removed from V and 1 base from J, the gap between germline ends came to 6 bases. CDR1 is SQVTM and CDR2 is ANQGSEA in the germline V gene. This clonotype was seen ten or more times. Around 450 ng RNA was reverse transcribed with alpha and beta constant-region primers. Separate chain-specific third strand synthesis with multiplexing indices produced the alpha and beta libraries. TCRdb used MiXCR to reprocess the 5' RACE reads, holding one entry per CDR3 protein. The sample includes some 20,000 distinct CDR3 sequences, over 9% seen only once; the top ten take over 8.5%. Whole blood was used without fractionation, so all unsorted peripheral T cells were included.

The chain uses TRBV29-1 and TRBJ2-6; no clear D gene. This clonotype originated in an adult in good health. The sequenced sample consisted of blood. CDR3 loop: CSVRESGANVLTF. As DNA, the CDR3 is TGCAGCGTTAGGGAATCTGGGGCCAACGTCCTGACTTTC.